This T cell receptor beta chain was identified in a study of cytomegalovirus exposure and HLA in healthy donors. General observations from the study: It was reportedly the case that the classifier diagnosed cytomegalovirus status with high specificity and sensitivity. Among the sequence variants, a highly shared cluster was likely an artifact of sequencing. With later analysis, a missense DCLRE1C variant became linked to TCR beta V- and J-gene trimming. Common viral pathogens were later found to be apparently linked to several of the most significant clusters.

Details on this clone: Its target is unknown.

Amplification used 60 Vbeta primers and 13 Jbeta primers. Clones were sequenced by immunoSEQ multiplex PCR, and TCRdb holds only the in-frame ones, with some missing. The sample lists some 140,000 clones, approximately 71% occurring once. This clonotype was sampled from a young man in good health and CMV-seronegative. Material: PBMCs.

CDR3 in amino acids: CASSLSRQGGQPQHF. The CDR3 coding sequence is TGTGCCAGCAGTTTATCCCGACAGGGTGGTCAGCCCCAGCATTTT. The rearrangement joins TRBV27 to TRBJ1-5; 7 bases agree with TRBD1. CDR3 size: 15 residues. Germline V lookup: CDR1 MNHEY, CDR2 SMNVEV (reference sequence). The ends lost 0 bases at V and 6 bases at J; junction bases unmatched: 5.